The source of this T cell receptor beta chain is a study of blood T cell repertoires in COVID-19. The overall study: The cDNA or gDNA used as material had been derived from T cells, B-cell-depleted T cells, or PBMCs.

The CDR3 runs to 12 residues. Trimming stripped 6 bases from V and 5 bases from J, with 8 bases between. Germline V CDR1 and CDR2: LNHDA, SQIVND (reference sequence). Source study methods: Estimation of nucleated cell counts was performed using reference gene primer amplification. Profiled with immunoSEQ multiplex PCR; TCRdb holds only in-frame clones, not every one. That table supplies the V and J calls and clone size; D and trimming were determined from the DNA. The table includes 150,000 to 200,000 clones, about 80% detected once. This TCR derives from a woman aged 60 to 75 with COVID-19, enrolled during active disease. This chain uses TRBV19 with TRBJ2-1; unclear D gene. Sequencing input: peripheral blood. This CDR3 is CASRRNNNEQFF. The CDR3 DNA reads as TGTGCCAGTAGACGAAACAACAATGAGCAGTTCTTC.